This T cell receptor (beta chain) emerged from a study of control samples from healthy donors and cancer patients. Looked up from germline, CDR1 is MNHEY and CDR2 is SVGEGT. The V gene lost 4 bases and the J gene lost 0 bases, with 8 bases spanning the gap. The CDR3 runs 14 residues. The method was immunoSEQ multiplex PCR; TCRdb's version includes in-frame clones alone and lacks a portion of them. The table includes 100,000 to 150,000 clones, 87% detected once. This clonotype originated in a young man in good health. The sequenced material came from blood. The chain carries TRBV6-2 or TRBV6-3 and TRBJ2-3; D is ambiguous. CDR3 sequence (DNA): TGTGCCAGCAGTTTGGACGGAAGCACAGATACGCAGTATTTT. Its protein is CASSLDGSTDTQYF.